This passage covers 24 T cell receptor beta chains from one sample sequenced in a study of CD8 T cells in Susac syndrome. With random hexamers, 0.5 to 1 ug RNA was reverse transcribed. TCRdb re-analysed the immunoSEQ multiplex PCR reads in MiXCR, keeping a single row per CDR3 protein. The sample carries some 450,000 distinct CDR3 sequences, approximately 85% recorded once. The source material was CD8+ T cells from PBMCs. These receptors originate from a human donor with multiple sclerosis.

This sequence joins TRBV20-1 and TRBJ2-1; 9 nucleotides agree with TRBD1. The V and J ends lost 3 bases and 3 bases, in that order; junction bases with no gene match: 9. Germline lookup yields CDR1 DFQATT and CDR2 SNEGSKA (reference sequence). CDR3 length: 16 amino acids. CDR3 DNA: TGCAGTGCTAGCCCTGGGGGGGACAGGGTCTACAATGAGCAGTTCTTC. Protein sequence: CSASPGGDRVYNEQFF.

The CDR3 here is CSASPGTGRNEQFF. The CDR3 bases are TGCAGTGCTAGTCCCGGGACAGGGCGCAATGAGCAGTTCTTC. The chain couples TRBV20-1 to TRBJ2-1, with 9 bases lining up with TRBD1. The junction had 6 bases not matched to a gene; V was cut back by 3 bases and J by 6 bases. Per the germline V gene, CDR1 is DFQATT and CDR2 is SNEGSKA (reference sequence). The CDR3 runs 14 residues.

The chain is built from TRBV11-2 and TRBJ2-2; D might be TRBD1 (5 bases). CDR3 size: 15 residues. The V gene lost 2 bases and the J gene lost 4 bases, with 11 bases spanning the gap. Germline CDR1 reads SGHAT; CDR2 reads FQNNGV. The CDR3 here is CASSLWGSSTGELFF. The CDR3 DNA reads as TGTGCCAGCAGCTTATGGGGCTCGAGCACCGGGGAGCTGTTTTTT.

This clonotype turned up a few times. The rearrangement joins TRBV29-1 to TRBJ2-7; TRBD1 matches at 10 bases. Per germline, CDR1 SQVTM and CDR2 ANQGSEA. The CDR3 is 12 amino acids. V dropped 3 bases and J dropped 4; count of bases not matched to a gene: 0. CDR3 residues: CSVEDRGYEQYF. DNA of the CDR3: TGCAGCGTTGAGGACAGGGGGTACGAGCAGTACTTC.

There are a few counts of this clonotype. The J gene is TRBJ2-2, the V gene TRBV27, with D unclear. Germline loops: CDR1 MNHEY, CDR2 SMNVEV (reference sequence). The length of the CDR3 is 14 residues. The germline V and J ends were trimmed by 3 bases and 1 base, with 6 bases remaining between them. The CDR3 bases are TGTGCCAGCAGTTTTACCGGGAACACCGGGGAGCTGTTTTTT. Its protein product is CASSFTGNTGELFF.

The J gene is TRBJ1-1, the V gene TRBV10-3; D call uncertain. Germline values: CDR1 ENHRY, CDR2 SYGVKD. The CDR3 runs to 15 residues. The V end was cut by 2 bases, the J end by 0 bases, with 10 bases between. Here the CDR3 DNA reads TGTGCCATCAGTGAGGTGGACCGTCTGAACACTGAAGCTTTCTTT. This sequence encodes CAISEVDRLNTEAFF.

The chain employs TRBV28 and TRBJ1-1, with TRBD1 matching 7 bases. The CDR3 length is 12 residues. The germline V gene encodes CDR1 MDHEN and CDR2 SYDVKM. The J segment lost 8 bases and the V segment lost 6 bases, leaving 6 bases of the junction unmatched. The CDR3 DNA is TGTGCCAGCAGCCCACCGGGACAGGAAGCTTTCTTT. Translated: CASSPPGQEAFF.

The chain couples TRBV7-3 to TRBJ1-2, with 12 nucleotides matching TRBD1. The junction had 13 bases not matched to a gene; V was cut back by 5 bases and J by 6 bases. CDR3 size: 17 residues. Germline loops: CDR1 SGHTA, CDR2 FQGTGA. The CDR3 DNA follows: TGTGCCAGCAGCAGCTCCGGGACAGGGGGCAACTTTGATGGCTACACCTTC. This codes for CASSSSGTGGNFDGYTF.

The rearrangement uses TRBV4-1 and TRBJ2-2, with TRBD1 matching over 9 bases. The CDR3 runs to 16 residues. From germline, CDR1 is MGHRA and CDR2 YSYEKL. V lost 2 bases, J lost 6 bases, and 7 bases stayed unmatched. CDR3 region: CASSQRTGESSGELFF. The CDR3 DNA reads as TGCGCCAGCAGCCAAAGGACAGGGGAGTCTTCCGGGGAGCTGTTTTTT.

This chain joins TRBV7-9 and TRBJ2-1; D not resolved. The CDR3 is 15 amino acids. V lost 5 bases, J lost 0 bases, and 11 bases lay in between. Germline lookup yields CDR1 SEHNR and CDR2 FQNEAQ (reference sequence). CDR3 residues: CASSHVDSSYNEQFF. The CDR3 DNA sequence: TGTGCCAGCAGCCACGTGGATAGCTCCTACAATGAGCAGTTCTTC.

The rearrangement links TRBV19 to TRBJ2-3, with D unresolved. CDR3 length: 12 amino acids. Germline CDR1 and CDR2: LNHDA and SQIVND (reference sequence). Trimming shortened V by 5 bases and J by 2 bases, and 5 bases separated the two germline ends. The CDR3 coding sequence is TGTGCCAGTAGTCGACCCACAGATACGCAGTATTTT. Residues: CASSRPTDTQYF.

This chain connects TRBV5-1 to TRBJ2-6; D might be TRBD2 (6 bases). CDR3 size: 18 residues. CDR1 and CDR2 (germline): SGHRS, YFSETQ. V lost 5 bases to trimming and J lost 1 base, with 19 bases between them. CDR3 nucleotides: TGCGCCAGCAGGATGACCGGGGACTCTCTGTCTGGGGCCAACGTCCTGACTTTC. Residues: CASRMTGDSLSGANVLTF.

The V call is TRBV5-4, the J call TRBJ2-7, with D maybe TRBD2 (6 bases). The germline V gene has CDR1 SGHNT and CDR2 YYREEE (reference sequence). Between the trimmed V and J ends, which lost 4 bases and 4 bases, there was a span of 15 bases. CDR3 size: 14 residues. The CDR3 sequence is CASSGDSSLYEQYF. The CDR3, as DNA: TGTGCCAGCAGCGGGGACTCCAGTTTATACGAGCAGTACTTC.

The genes are TRBV7-9 and TRBJ1-1; D gene ambiguous. Trimming removed 5 bases from V and 6 bases from J, with 22 bases in between. The CDR3 length is 16 residues. The V gene's germline CDR1 is SEHNR and CDR2 FQNEAQ (reference sequence). CDR3 sequence reads: CASSPSSRTAGAEAFF. As DNA, the CDR3 is TGTGCCAGCAGCCCATCCTCCAGGACGGCGGGCGCTGAAGCTTTCTTT.

The gene calls are TRBV6-4 and TRBJ2-3; 7 bases agree with TRBD1. Trimming took 6 bases from V and 2 from J; bases not matched to a gene: 8. Germline lookup yields CDR1 MRHNA and CDR2 SNTAGT. The CDR3 is 15 amino acids. The CDR3 region has the DNA TGTGCCAGCAGACAGGGGTCTGGAATCACAGATACGCAGTATTTT. It is translated as CASRQGSGITDTQYF.

The chain uses TRBV2 and TRBJ2-7; 8 positions match TRBD2. Germline CDR1 is SNHLY and CDR2 is FYNNEI. With V trimmed by 7 bases and J by 2 bases, 4 bases remained unmatched. The CDR3 loop spans 13 amino acids. The CDR3 coding sequence is TGTGCCAGCACAACGCGGGGGGCCTACGAGCAGTACTTC. It codes for CASTTRGAYEQYF. Full variable domain (rest looked up from reference TRBV2 and TRBJ2-7): EPEVTQTPSHQVTQMGQEVILRCVPISNHLYFYWYRQILGQKVEFLVSFYNNEISEKSEIFDDQFSVERPDGSNFTLKIRSTKLEDSAMYFCASTTRGAYEQYFGPGTRLTVT.

V usage is TRBV7-9 and J usage is TRBJ2-6, with D possibly matching TRBD2 (6 bases). The CDR3 totals 15 residues. Germline V CDR1 and CDR2: SEHNR, FQNEAQ (reference sequence). The ends were cut back, 5 bases at V and 15 bases at J, with 23 bases in the middle. CDR3 nucleotides: TGTGCCAGCAGCATCAGGGACTCGATTAGCCCGCGCCTGACTTTC. Protein product: CASSIRDSISPRLTF.

CDR3 coding DNA: TGTGCCAGCAGCGTAGACGGGGGGAACACTGAAGCTTTCTTT. It codes for CASSVDGGNTEAFF. This chain connects TRBV9 to TRBJ1-1; possible D gene TRBD1, 5 bases. Germline CDR1 SGDLS, CDR2 YYNGEE. Trimming left V 0 bases short and J 1 base short, with 7 bases between. The CDR3 runs to 14 residues.

This rearrangement joins TRBV4-1 to TRBJ2-5; D is perhaps TRBD1 or TRBD2 (5 bases each). The CDR3 is made up of 14 amino acids. Germline V gene lookup returns CDR1 MGHRA and CDR2 YSYEKL. V lost 5 bases and J lost 3, with 13 bases in between. CDR3 nucleotides: TGCGCCAGCAGCTACTATCGGGACGAAGAGACCCAGTACTTC. It translates to CASSYYRDEETQYF.

The chain links TRBV25-1 to TRBJ2-6; 7 nucleotides align to TRBD2. Germline CDR1 MGHDK, CDR2 SYGVNS. This CDR3 spans 18 amino acids. Germline trimming cut 4 bases from V and 4 bases from J; bases unmatched to any gene: 13. The CDR3 reads CASSGWDAGVRGANVLTF. The CDR3 DNA sequence: TGTGCCAGCAGTGGGTGGGATGCGGGAGTGCGCGGGGCCAACGTCCTGACTTTC.

The gene calls are TRBV4-1 and TRBJ2-5, with D possibly being TRBD1 (5 bases). CDR1 MGHRA and CDR2 YSYEKL come from the germline V gene. CDR3 length: 16 amino acids. Between the trimmed V and J ends, which lost 7 bases and 2 bases, there was a span of 20 bases. The CDR3 sequence is CASNPERRGVQETQYF. CDR3 coding DNA: TGCGCCAGCAACCCCGAAAGAAGGGGTGTACAAGAGACCCAGTACTTC.

V usage is TRBV3-1 and J usage is TRBJ2-7; 7 positions agree with TRBD1. Trimming cost V 8 bases and J 3 bases; bases outside gene matches: 4. The CDR3 loop spans 12 amino acids. Germline V gives CDR1 LGHDT, CDR2 YNNKEL (reference sequence). Here the CDR3 DNA reads TGTGCCAGCGGGGACAGCCTCTACGAGCAGTACTTC. Translated, it gives CASGDSLYEQYF.

This clonotype appeared a few times. CDR3 loop: CASSNYGGNTEAFF. CDR3 nucleotide sequence: TGTGCCAGCAGCAATTACGGGGGTAACACTGAAGCTTTCTTT. The J gene is TRBJ1-1, the V gene TRBV11-2, with D possibly TRBD1 on 5 matching bases. The CDR3 loop spans 14 amino acids. The V and J ends lost 5 bases and 2 bases respectively, with 12 bases between them. CDR1 and CDR2 (germline): SGHAT, FQNNGV.

The CDR3 DNA sequence: TGCAGCGCCTTATTTGAGGGCTACGAGCAGTACTTC. Residues: CSALFEGYEQYF. The rearrangement links TRBV29-1 to TRBJ2-7; D perhaps matches TRBD2 (5 bases). Germline CDR1 SQVTM, CDR2 ANQGSEA. The CDR3 is 12 amino acids. Trimming stripped 7 bases from V and 3 bases from J, with 13 bases between.